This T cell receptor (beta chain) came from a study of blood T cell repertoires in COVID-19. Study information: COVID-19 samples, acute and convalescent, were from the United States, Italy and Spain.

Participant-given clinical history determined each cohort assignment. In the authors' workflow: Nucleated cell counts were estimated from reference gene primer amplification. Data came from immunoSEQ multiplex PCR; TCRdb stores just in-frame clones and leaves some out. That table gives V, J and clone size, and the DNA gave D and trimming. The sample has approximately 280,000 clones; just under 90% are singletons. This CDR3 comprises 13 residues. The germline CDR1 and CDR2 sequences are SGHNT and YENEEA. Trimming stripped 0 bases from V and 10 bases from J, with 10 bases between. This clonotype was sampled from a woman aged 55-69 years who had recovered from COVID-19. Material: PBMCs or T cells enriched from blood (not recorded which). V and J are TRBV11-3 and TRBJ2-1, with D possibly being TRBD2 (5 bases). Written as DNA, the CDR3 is TGTGCCAGCAGCTTAGATGAGATAGCGGAGCAGTTCTTC. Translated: CASSLDEIAEQFF.